What follows are 3 T cell receptor beta chains derived from one specimen sequenced in a study of T cell repertoires in cytomegalovirus infection. TCRdb processed the reads anew with MiXCR; each CDR3 protein has one entry. The sample comprises about 530,000 distinct CDR3 sequences, approximately 26% of which are singletons, and around 13% rests with the top ten. The sample taken for sequencing was PBMCs. The receptors were sampled from a human donor in good health (CMV status not recorded). Some clones in this sample may be carry-over from other donors' samples.

This clonotype was observed many times. The chain has TRBV28 and TRBJ2-3; D is unresolved. The CDR3 extends over 13 amino acids. In germline, CDR1 is MDHEN, CDR2 SYDVKM. V shed 5 bases and J shed 7 bases, with 13 bases lying between them. The CDR3 DNA reads as TGTGCCAGCAGTAGGAGACCCACCCATACGCAGTATTTT. This gives the protein CASSRRPTHTQYF. The whole variable domain, filled in from reference TRBV28 and TRBJ2-3, reads DVKVTQSSRYLVKRTGEKVFLECVQDMDHENMFWYRQDPGLGLRLIYFSYDVKMKEKGDIPEGYSVSREKKERFSLILESASTNQTSMYLCASSRRPTHTQYFGPGTRLTVL.

The chain joins TRBV28 to TRBJ2-3, with 9 bases lining up with TRBD1. Per the germline V gene, CDR1 is MDHEN and CDR2 is SYDVKM. This CDR3 region has 16 residues. With V trimmed by 3 bases and J by 2 bases, 6 bases remained unmatched. The CDR3 protein is CASSFSGTGLTDTQYF. The CDR3, as DNA: TGTGCCAGCAGTTTTTCCGGGACAGGGCTCACAGATACGCAGTATTTT.

The chain uses TRBV24-1 and TRBJ2-5; TRBD2 agrees at 10 bases. Per germline, CDR1 KGHDR and CDR2 SFDVKD. This CDR3 has 15 amino acids. The J segment lost 2 bases and the V segment lost 3 bases, leaving 2 bases of the junction unmatched. This chain's CDR3 is CATSDTSGEQETQYF. The CDR3 nucleotides read TGTGCCACCAGTGATACTAGCGGGGAACAAGAGACCCAGTACTTC.